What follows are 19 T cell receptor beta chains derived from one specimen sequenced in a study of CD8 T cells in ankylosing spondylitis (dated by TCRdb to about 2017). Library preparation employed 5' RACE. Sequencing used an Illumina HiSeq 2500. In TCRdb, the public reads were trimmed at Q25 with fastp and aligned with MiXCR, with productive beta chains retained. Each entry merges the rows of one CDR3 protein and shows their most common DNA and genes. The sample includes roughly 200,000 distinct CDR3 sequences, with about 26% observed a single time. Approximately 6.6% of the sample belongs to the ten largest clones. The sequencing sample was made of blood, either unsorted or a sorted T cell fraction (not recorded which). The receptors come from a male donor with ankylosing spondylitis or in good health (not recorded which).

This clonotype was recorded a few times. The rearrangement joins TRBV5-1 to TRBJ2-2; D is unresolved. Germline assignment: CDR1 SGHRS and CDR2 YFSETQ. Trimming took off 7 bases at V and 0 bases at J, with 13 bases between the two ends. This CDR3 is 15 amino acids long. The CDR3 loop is CASRLGPANTGELFF. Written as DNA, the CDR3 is TGCGCCAGCCGCCTCGGGCCTGCGAACACCGGGGAGCTGTTTTTT.

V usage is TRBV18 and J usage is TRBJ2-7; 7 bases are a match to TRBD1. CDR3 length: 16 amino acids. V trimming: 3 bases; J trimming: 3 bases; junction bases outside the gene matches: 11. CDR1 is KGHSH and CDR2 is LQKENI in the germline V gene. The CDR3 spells CASSPRQGRAVYEQYF. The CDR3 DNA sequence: TGTGCCAGCTCACCGAGACAGGGAAGAGCGGTCTACGAGCAGTACTTC.

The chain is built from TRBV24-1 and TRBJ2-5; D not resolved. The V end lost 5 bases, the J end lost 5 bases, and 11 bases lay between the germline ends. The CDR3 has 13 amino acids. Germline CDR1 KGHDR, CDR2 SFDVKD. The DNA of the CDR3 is TGTGCCACCAGTGGTCCGGAGTCCGAGACCCAGTACTTC. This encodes CATSGPESETQYF.

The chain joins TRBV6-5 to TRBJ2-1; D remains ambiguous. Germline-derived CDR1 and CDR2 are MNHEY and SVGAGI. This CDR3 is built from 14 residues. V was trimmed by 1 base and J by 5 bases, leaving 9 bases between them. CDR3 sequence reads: CASSYWGSDNEQFF. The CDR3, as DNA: TGTGCCAGCAGTTACTGGGGAAGCGACAATGAGCAGTTCTTC.

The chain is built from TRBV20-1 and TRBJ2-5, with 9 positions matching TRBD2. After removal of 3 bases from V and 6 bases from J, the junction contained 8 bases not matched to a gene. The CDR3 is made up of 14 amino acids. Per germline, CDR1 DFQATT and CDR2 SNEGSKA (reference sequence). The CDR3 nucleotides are TGCAGTGCTAGGGCCCTCGGACTAGCGAAGACCCAGTACTTC. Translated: CSARALGLAKTQYF.

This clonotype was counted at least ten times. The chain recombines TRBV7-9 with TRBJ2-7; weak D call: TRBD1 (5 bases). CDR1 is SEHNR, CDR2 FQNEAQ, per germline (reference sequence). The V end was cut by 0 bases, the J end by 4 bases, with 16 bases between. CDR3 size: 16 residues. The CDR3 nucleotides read TGTGCCAGCAGCTTAGCGGGGCTTGGTCTCAGATACGAGCAGTACTTC. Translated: CASSLAGLGLRYEQYF.

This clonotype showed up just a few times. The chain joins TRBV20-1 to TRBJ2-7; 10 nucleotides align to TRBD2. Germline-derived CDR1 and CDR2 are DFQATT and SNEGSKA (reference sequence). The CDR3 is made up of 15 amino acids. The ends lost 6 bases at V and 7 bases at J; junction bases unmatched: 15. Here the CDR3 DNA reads TGCAGTGCCCGACCGGCGCTAGCGGGAGTGGGGGAGCAGTACTTC. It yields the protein CSARPALAGVGEQYF.

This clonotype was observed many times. The CDR3 reads CASSPLGQNEQYF. The CDR3 DNA sequence: TGTGCCAGCAGCCCATTGGGGCAGAACGAGCAGTACTTC. The rearrangement joins TRBV12-3 or TRBV12-4 to TRBJ2-7, with D tentatively TRBD1 (5 bases). The CDR3 totals 13 residues. With 6 bases removed from V and 5 bases from J, the gap between germline ends came to 14 bases.

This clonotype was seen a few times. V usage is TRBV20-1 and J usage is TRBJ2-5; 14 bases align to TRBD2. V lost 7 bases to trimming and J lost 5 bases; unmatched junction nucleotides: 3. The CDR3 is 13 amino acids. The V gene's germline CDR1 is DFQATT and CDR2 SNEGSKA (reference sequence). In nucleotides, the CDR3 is TGCAGTGAAAGACTAGCGGGAGGGGAGACCCAGTACTTC. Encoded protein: CSERLAGGETQYF.

In nucleotides, the CDR3 is TGTGCCATCAGTATTGGGGCTAGCACAGATACGCAGTATTTT. It is translated as CAISIGASTDTQYF. V usage is TRBV10-3 and J usage is TRBJ2-3; maybe TRBD1 (5 bases). The CDR3 sequence is 14 residues long. CDR1 and CDR2 from the germline V gene are ENHRY and SYGVKD. Between the trimmed V and J ends, which lost 5 bases and 0 bases, there was a span of 9 bases.

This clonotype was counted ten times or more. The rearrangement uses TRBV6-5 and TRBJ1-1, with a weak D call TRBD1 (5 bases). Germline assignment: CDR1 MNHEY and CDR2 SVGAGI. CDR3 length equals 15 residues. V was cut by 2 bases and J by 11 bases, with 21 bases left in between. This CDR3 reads CASSYHGTLGGMAFF. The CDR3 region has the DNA TGTGCCAGCAGTTACCATGGGACCCTTGGCGGAATGGCTTTCTTT.

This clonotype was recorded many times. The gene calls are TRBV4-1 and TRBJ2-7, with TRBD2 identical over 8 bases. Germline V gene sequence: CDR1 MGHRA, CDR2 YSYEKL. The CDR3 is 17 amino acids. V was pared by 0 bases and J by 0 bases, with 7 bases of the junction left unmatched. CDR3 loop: CASSQDFGTRSSYEQYF. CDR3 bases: TGCGCCAGCAGCCAAGATTTTGGGACTAGGAGCTCCTACGAGCAGTACTTC.

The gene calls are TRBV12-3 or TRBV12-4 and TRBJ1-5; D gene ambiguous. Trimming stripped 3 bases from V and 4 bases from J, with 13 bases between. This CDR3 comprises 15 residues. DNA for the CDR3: TGTGCCAGCAGTTTTTCCGGTAACCCGAATCAGCCCCAGCATTTT. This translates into CASSFSGNPNQPQHF.

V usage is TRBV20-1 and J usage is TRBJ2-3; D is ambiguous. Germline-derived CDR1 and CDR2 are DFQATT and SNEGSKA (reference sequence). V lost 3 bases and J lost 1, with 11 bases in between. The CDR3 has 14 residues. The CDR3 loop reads CSASGVLGTDTQYF. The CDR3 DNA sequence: TGCAGTGCTAGCGGAGTGCTGGGCACAGATACGCAGTATTTT.

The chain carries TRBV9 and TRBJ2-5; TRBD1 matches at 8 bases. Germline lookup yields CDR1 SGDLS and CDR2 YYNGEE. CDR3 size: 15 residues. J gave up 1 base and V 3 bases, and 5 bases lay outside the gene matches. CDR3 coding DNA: TGTGCCAGCAGCGAGGGACAGGCCCCCCAAGAGACCCAGTACTTC. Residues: CASSEGQAPQETQYF.

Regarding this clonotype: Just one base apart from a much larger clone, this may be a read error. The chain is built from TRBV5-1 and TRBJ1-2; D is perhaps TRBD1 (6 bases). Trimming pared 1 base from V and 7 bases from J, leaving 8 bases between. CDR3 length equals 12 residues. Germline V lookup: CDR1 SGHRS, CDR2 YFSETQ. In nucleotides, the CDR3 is TGCGCCAGCAGCTTGACAGGGCCTGGCTACACCTTC. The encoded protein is CASSLTGPGYTF.

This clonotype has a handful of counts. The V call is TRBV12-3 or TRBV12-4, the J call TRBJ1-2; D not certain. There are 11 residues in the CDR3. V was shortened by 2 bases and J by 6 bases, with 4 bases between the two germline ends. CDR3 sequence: CASSLQNGYTF. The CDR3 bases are TGTGCCAGCAGTTTACAGAATGGCTACACCTTC.

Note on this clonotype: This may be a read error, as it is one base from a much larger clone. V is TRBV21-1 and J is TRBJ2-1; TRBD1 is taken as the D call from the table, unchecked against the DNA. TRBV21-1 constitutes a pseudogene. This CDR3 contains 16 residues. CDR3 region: CASSKPRDRGGGEQFF. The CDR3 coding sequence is TGTGCCAGCAGCAAGCCTAGGGACAGGGGTGGCGGTGAGCAGTTCTTC.

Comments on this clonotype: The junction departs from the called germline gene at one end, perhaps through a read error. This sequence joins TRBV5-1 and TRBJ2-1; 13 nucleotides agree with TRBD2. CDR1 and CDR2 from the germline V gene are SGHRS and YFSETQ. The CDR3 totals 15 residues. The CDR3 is CACSYRTSGSSEQFF. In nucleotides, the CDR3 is TGCGCCTGCAGCTATAGGACTAGCGGGAGCAGTGAGCAGTTCTTC.